Shown below are 7 T cell receptor beta chains from a single sample sequenced in a study of CD8 T cells in Susac syndrome. Random hexamers were used to reverse transcribe an amount of about 0.45 to 1 ug RNA. MiXCR was run by TCRdb on the immunoSEQ multiplex PCR reads, yielding one entry per CDR3 protein. Among about 170,000 distinct CDR3 sequences listed, 90% to 96% were seen once. Sequenced material: CD4+ T cells from PBMCs. The receptors originated from a human donor with Susac syndrome.

This clonotype occurred once. The chain is built from TRBV7-8 and TRBJ2-3; 7 bases align to TRBD2. CDR3 size: 14 residues. J was trimmed by 4 bases and V by 5 bases; bases with no gene match: 6. Germline CDR1 is SGHVS and CDR2 is FQNEAQ. The DNA of the CDR3 is TGTGCCAGCAGCGGGGGGGTAGCGGCAGATACGCAGTATTTT. This sequence encodes CASSGGVAADTQYF.

V gene TRBV30 combines with J gene TRBJ2-4; D is uncertain. The V gene lost 1 base and the J gene lost 1 base, with 11 bases spanning the gap. The CDR3 is 15 amino acids. The germline gives CDR1 GTSNPN, CDR2 SVGIG (reference sequence). The CDR3 region has the DNA TGTGCCTGGAGTGGGATAGATCGGGCCAAAAACATTCAGTACTTC. It specifies CAWSGIDRAKNIQYF. The entire variable domain, with the rest obtained from reference TRBV30 and TRBJ2-4, is as follows: SQTIHQWPATLVQPVGSPLSLECTVEGTSNPNLYWYRQAAGRGLQLLFYSVGIGQISSEVPQNLSASRPQDRQFILSSKKLLLSDSGFYLCAWSGIDRAKNIQYFGAGTRLSVL.

The table lists this clonotype with a count of one. This chain uses TRBV20-1 with TRBJ2-3, with 11 bases lining up with TRBD2. The V segment lost 3 bases and the J segment 2 bases; nucleotides outside the gene matches: 7. This CDR3 region has 16 residues. Germline CDR1 DFQATT, CDR2 SNEGSKA (reference sequence). The CDR3 is CSASPRLAGHTDTQYF. The CDR3 DNA is TGCAGTGCTAGCCCACGACTAGCGGGGCACACAGATACGCAGTATTTT.

The chain carries TRBV28 and TRBJ2-2; perhaps TRBD2 as D (5 bases). V gave up 3 bases and J gave up 7 bases, with 9 bases separating them. This CDR3 has 13 amino acids. Per the germline V gene, CDR1 is MDHEN and CDR2 is SYDVKM. CDR3 residues: CASSFGLIGELFF. In DNA, the CDR3 is TGTGCCAGCAGTTTTGGACTGATCGGGGAGCTGTTTTTT. Based on the CDR3 plus reference TRBV28 and TRBJ2-2, the full variable domain is DVKVTQSSRYLVKRTGEKVFLECVQDMDHENMFWYRQDPGLGLRLIYFSYDVKMKEKGDIPEGYSVSREKKERFSLILESASTNQTSMYLCASSFGLIGELFFGEGSRLTVL.

CDR3 coding DNA: TGTGCCAGCAGGAGGACATCTGGGGCCTATGGCTACACCTTC. Residues: CASRRTSGAYGYTF. This chain links TRBV3-1 with TRBJ1-2; maybe TRBD1 (5 bases). The CDR3 contains 14 residues. CDR1 is LGHDT and CDR2 is YNNKEL in the germline V gene (reference sequence). V shed 6 bases and J shed 4 bases, with 15 bases lying between them.

This clonotype has a single count. The rearrangement links TRBV20-1 to TRBJ2-5, with D uncertain. CDR1 and CDR2 (germline): DFQATT, SNEGSKA (reference sequence). This CDR3 has 12 residues. V lost 6 bases to trimming and J lost 4 bases, with 12 bases between them. The CDR3 reads CSATLQPETQYF. In nucleotides, the CDR3 is TGCAGTGCAACCCTCCAACCAGAGACCCAGTACTTC.

The CDR3 protein is CASSLFGQGNGYTF. CDR3 in DNA: TGTGCCAGCAGTTTATTCGGACAGGGGAATGGCTACACCTTC. The rearrangement links TRBV28 to TRBJ1-2, with 9 bases fitting TRBD1. Germline lookup yields CDR1 MDHEN and CDR2 SYDVKM. The V and J ends lost 1 base and 6 bases, in that order; junction bases with no gene match: 3. This CDR3 is built from 14 residues.